Below, 9 T cell receptor beta chains from the same sample are listed, as sequenced in a study of blood T cell repertoires in COVID-19. Sequencing used immunoSEQ multiplex PCR; TCRdb keeps in-frame clones, though not all of them. This sample has some 240,000 clones, with around nine tenths found just once. The sequenced sample was PBMCs or T cells enriched from blood (not recorded which). These receptors all come from a woman between 40 and 50 years old who had been exposed to COVID-19.

The J gene is TRBJ1-5, the V gene TRBV7-8; D call uncertain. V was pared by 1 base and J by 1 base, with 5 bases between. This CDR3 comprises 14 residues. In germline, CDR1 is SGHVS, CDR2 FQNEAQ. CDR3 amino acids: CASSLGQSNQPQHF. The CDR3 coding sequence is TGTGCCAGCAGCTTAGGACAAAGCAATCAGCCCCAGCATTTT.

This chain connects TRBV7-2 to TRBJ1-5; D remains ambiguous. The length of the CDR3 is 13 residues. Germline CDR1 reads SGHTA; CDR2 reads FQGNSA. V was shortened by 3 bases and J by 5 bases, with 8 bases between the two germline ends. CDR3 region: CASSLADYQPQHF. The CDR3 nucleotides are TGTGCCAGCAGCTTGGCCGACTATCAGCCCCAGCATTTT. The entire variable domain, with the rest obtained from reference TRBV7-2 and TRBJ1-5, is as follows: GAGVSQSPSNKVTEKGKDVELRCDPISGHTALYWYRQSLGQGLEFLIYFQGNSAPDKSGLPSDRFSAERTGGSVSTLTIQRTQQEDSAVYLCASSLADYQPQHFGDGTRLSIL.

J is TRBJ2-1 and V is TRBV20-1; D possibly corresponds to TRBD1 (6 bases). Germline loops: CDR1 DFQATT, CDR2 SNEGSKA (reference sequence). V was shortened by 6 bases and J by 7 bases, with 10 bases between the two germline ends. The CDR3 spans 11 residues. CDR3: CSAETGNEQFF. In nucleotides, the CDR3 is TGCAGTGCGGAGACAGGAAATGAGCAGTTCTTC.

This chain joins TRBV30 and TRBJ1-1; D ambiguous. With 2 bases removed from V and 0 bases from J, the gap between germline ends came to 10 bases. Germline V CDR1 and CDR2: GTSNPN, SVGIG (reference sequence). The CDR3 runs 14 residues. The CDR3 DNA is TGTGCCTGGAGTTCCAGACTCATGAACACTGAAGCTTTCTTT. It is translated as CAWSSRLMNTEAFF.

The V and J genes are TRBV3-1 (or the pseudogene TRBV3-2) and TRBJ1-1; 10 bases map to TRBD1. CDR1 is LGHDT, CDR2 YNNKEL, per germline (reference sequence). The CDR3 totals 15 residues. The ends lost 3 bases at V and 4 bases at J; junction bases unmatched: 5. CDR3 sequence: CASSHRDRGRTEAFF. CDR3 sequence (DNA): TGTGCCAGCAGCCATCGGGACAGGGGTCGCACTGAAGCTTTCTTT.

The chain combines TRBV5-8 with TRBJ1-5; the D is unclear. This CDR3 contains 15 residues. The V end was cut by 0 bases, the J end by 6 bases, with 13 bases between. Germline assignment: CDR1 SGHTS and CDR2 YDEGEE. The CDR3 nucleotides are TGTGCCAGCAGCTTGGTATTGGGCATCGGTCAGCCCCAGCATTTT. The encoded protein is CASSLVLGIGQPQHF.

Details on this clone: One end of the junction varies from germline; a read error may be responsible. V is TRBV5-1 and J is TRBJ1-2, with a tentative D call TRBD1 (6 bases). This CDR3 has 15 amino acids. Germline V CDR1 and CDR2: SGHRS, YFSETQ. CDR3: CASRPAGGANYGYTF. The CDR3 coding sequence is TGTGCCAGCAGACCCGCGGGGGGCGCGAACTATGGCTACACCTTC.

V and J are TRBV11-3 and TRBJ1-2; D perhaps matches TRBD1 (5 bases). The CDR3 covers 12 residues. Germline V gives CDR1 SGHNT, CDR2 YENEEA. V dropped 2 bases and J dropped 5 bases, with 6 bases sitting between them. Written as DNA, the CDR3 is TGTGCCAGCAGCTTAAGGGGTTATGGCTACACCTTC. Amino acids: CASSLRGYGYTF.

The J gene is TRBJ1-1, the V gene TRBV7-6; unclear D gene. The CDR3 sequence is 13 residues long. The V gene lost 1 base and the J gene lost 1 base, with 4 bases spanning the gap. CDR1 and CDR2 (germline): SGHVS, FNYEAQ. The CDR3 is CASSLGQNTEAFF. The CDR3 bases are TGTGCCAGCAGCTTAGGGCAGAACACTGAAGCTTTCTTT.